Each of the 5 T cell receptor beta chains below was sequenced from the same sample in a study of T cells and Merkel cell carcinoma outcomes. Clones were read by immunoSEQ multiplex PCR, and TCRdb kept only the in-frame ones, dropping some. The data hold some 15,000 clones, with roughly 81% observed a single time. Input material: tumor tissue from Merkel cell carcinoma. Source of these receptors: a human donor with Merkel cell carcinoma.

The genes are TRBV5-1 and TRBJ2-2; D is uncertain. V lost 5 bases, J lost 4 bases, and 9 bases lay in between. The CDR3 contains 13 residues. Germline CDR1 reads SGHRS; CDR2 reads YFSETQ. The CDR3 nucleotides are TGCGCCAGCAGACCCACCTTCACCGGGGAGCTGTTTTTT. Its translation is CASRPTFTGELFF. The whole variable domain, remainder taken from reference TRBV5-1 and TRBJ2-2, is KAGVTQTPRYLIKTRGQQVTLSCSPISGHRSVSWYQQTPGQGLQFLFEYFSETQRNKGNFPGRFSGRQFSNSRSEMNVSTLELGDSALYLCASRPTFTGELFFGEGSRLTVL.

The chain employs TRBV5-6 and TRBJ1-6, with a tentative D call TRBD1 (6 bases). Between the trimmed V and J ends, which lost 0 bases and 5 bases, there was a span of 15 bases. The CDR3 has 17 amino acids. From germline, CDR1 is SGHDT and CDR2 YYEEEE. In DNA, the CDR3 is TGTGCCAGCAGCTTGGAGTTGGGGGCAGGTGATAATTCACCCCTCCACTTT. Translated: CASSLELGAGDNSPLHF.

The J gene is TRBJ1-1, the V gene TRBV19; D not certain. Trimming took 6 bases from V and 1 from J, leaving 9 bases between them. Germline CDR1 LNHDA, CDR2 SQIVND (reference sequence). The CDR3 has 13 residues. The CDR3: CASRELPNTEAFF. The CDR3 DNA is TGTGCCAGTAGGGAACTACCGAACACTGAAGCTTTCTTT.

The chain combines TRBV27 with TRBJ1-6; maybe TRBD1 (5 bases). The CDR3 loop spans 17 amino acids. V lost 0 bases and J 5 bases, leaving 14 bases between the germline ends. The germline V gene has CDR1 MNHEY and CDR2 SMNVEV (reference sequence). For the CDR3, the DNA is TGTGCCAGCAGTTTATCCCCGGACGTAGGGGATAATTCACCCCTCCACTTT. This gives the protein CASSLSPDVGDNSPLHF.

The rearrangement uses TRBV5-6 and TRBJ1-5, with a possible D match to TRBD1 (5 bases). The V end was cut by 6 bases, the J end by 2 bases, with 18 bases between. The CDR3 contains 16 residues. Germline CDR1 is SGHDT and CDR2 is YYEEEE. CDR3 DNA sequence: TGTGCCAGCACCCGATACAGGTTTCGGGGCAATCAGCCCCAGCATTTT. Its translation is CASTRYRFRGNQPQHF.